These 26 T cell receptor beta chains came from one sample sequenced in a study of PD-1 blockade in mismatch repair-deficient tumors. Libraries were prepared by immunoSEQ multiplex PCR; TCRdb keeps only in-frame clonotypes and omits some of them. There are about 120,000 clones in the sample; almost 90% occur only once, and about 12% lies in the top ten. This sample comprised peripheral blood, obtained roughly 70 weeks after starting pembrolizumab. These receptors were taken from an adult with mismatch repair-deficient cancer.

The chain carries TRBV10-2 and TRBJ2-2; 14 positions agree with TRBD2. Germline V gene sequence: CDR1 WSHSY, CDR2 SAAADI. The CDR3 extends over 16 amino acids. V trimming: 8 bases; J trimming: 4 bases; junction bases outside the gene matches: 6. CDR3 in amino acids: CASREGLAGGTGELFF. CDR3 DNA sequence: TGCGCCAGCCGAGAAGGACTAGCGGGAGGCACCGGGGAGCTGTTTTTT.

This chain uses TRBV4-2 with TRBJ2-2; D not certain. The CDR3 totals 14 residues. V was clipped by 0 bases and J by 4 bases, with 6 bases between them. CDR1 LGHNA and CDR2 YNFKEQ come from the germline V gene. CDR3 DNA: TGTGCCAGCAGCCAAGATTATACCACCGGGGAGCTGTTTTTT. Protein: CASSQDYTTGELFF.

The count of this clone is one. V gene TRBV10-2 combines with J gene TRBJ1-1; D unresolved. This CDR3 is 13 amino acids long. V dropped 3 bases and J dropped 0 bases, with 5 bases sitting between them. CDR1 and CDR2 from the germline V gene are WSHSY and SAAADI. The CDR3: CASSDSMNTEAFF. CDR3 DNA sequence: TGCGCCAGCAGTGACAGTATGAACACTGAAGCTTTCTTT.

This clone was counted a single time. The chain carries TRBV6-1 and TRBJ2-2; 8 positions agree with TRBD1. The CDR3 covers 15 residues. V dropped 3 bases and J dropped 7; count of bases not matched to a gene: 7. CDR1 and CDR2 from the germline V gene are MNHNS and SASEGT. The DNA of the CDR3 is TGTGCCAGCAGTGACAGGGGGCCTCGTGACGGGGAGCTGTTTTTT. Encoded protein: CASSDRGPRDGELFF.

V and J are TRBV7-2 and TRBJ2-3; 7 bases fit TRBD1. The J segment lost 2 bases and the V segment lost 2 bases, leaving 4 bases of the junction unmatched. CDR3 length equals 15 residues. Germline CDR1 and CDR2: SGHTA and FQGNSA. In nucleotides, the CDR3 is TGTGCCAGCAGCTTAACGGGACAGTTCACAGATACGCAGTATTTT. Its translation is CASSLTGQFTDTQYF.

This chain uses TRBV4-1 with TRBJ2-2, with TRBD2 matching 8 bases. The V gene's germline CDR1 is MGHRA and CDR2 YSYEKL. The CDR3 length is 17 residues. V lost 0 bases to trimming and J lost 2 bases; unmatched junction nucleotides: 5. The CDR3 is CASSQDLAGGNTGELFF. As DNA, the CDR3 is TGCGCCAGCAGCCAAGATCTGGCGGGAGGAAACACCGGGGAGCTGTTTTTT.

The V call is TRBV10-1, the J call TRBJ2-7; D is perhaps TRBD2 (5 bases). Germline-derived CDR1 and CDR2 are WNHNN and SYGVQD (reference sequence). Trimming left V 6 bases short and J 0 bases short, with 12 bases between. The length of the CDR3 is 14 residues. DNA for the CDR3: TGCGCCAGCAGGCTCCAGAGGGACTCCTACGAGCAGTACTTC. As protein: CASRLQRDSYEQYF.

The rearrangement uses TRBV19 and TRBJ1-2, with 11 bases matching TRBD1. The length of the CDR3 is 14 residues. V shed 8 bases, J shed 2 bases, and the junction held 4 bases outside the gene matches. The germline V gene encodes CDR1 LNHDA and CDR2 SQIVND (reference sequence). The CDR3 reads CASLGQGVNYGYTF. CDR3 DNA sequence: TGTGCCAGTTTGGGACAGGGGGTAAACTATGGCTACACCTTC. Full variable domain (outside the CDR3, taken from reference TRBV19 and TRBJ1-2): DGGITQSPKYLFRKEGQNVTLSCEQNLNHDAMYWYRQDPGQGLRLIYYSQIVNDFQKGDIAEGYSVSREKKESFPLTVTSAQKNPTAFYLCASLGQGVNYGYTFGSGTRLTVV.

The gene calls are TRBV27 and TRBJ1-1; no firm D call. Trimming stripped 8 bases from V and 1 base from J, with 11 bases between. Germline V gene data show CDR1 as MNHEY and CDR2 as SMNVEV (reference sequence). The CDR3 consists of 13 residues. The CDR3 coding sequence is TGTGCCAGCTGGGCCAGGCAGAACACTGAAGCTTTCTTT. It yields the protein CASWARQNTEAFF.

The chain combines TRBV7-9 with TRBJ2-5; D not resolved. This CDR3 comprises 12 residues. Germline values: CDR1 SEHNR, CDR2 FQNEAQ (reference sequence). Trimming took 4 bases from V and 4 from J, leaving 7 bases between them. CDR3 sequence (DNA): TGTGCCAGCAGCTCAGCAGGAGAGACCCAGTACTTC. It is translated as CASSSAGETQYF. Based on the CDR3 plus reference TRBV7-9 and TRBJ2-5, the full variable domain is DTGVSQNPRHKITKRGQNVTFRCDPISEHNRLYWYRQTLGQGPEFLTYFQNEAQLEKSRLLSDRFSAERPKGSFSTLEIQRTEQGDSAMYLCASSSAGETQYFGPGTRLLVL.

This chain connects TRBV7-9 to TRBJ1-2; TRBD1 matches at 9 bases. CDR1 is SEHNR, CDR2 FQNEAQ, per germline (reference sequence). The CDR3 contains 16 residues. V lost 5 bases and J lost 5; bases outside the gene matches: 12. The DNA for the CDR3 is TGTGCCAGCAGCGGTCCGGGACAGGGCGTTTGGTATGGCTACACCTTC. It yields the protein CASSGPGQGVWYGYTF.

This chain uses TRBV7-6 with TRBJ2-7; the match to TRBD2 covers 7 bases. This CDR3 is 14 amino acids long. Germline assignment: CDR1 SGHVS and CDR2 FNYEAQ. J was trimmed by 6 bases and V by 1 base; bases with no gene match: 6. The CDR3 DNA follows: TGTGCCAGCAGCTTAGGGTTGACGGGGGGCGAGCAGTACTTC. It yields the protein CASSLGLTGGEQYF.

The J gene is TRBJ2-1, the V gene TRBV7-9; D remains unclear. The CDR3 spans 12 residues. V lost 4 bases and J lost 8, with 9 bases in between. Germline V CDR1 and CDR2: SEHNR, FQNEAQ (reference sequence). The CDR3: CASSYGEDEQFF. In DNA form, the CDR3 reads TGTGCCAGCAGCTACGGCGAGGATGAGCAGTTCTTC.

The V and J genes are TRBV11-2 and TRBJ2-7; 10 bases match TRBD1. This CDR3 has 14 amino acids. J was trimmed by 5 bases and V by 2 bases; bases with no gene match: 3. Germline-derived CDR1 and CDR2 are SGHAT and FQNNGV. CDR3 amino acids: CASSLRDRGDEQYF. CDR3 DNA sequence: TGTGCCAGCAGCTTAAGGGACAGGGGTGACGAGCAGTACTTC.

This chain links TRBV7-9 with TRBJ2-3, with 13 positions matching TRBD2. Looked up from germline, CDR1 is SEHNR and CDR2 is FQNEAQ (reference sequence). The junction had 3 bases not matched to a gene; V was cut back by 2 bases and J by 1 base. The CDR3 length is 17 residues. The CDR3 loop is CASSLLLAGGGTDTQYF. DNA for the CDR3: TGTGCCAGCAGCTTACTACTAGCGGGAGGGGGCACAGATACGCAGTATTTT.

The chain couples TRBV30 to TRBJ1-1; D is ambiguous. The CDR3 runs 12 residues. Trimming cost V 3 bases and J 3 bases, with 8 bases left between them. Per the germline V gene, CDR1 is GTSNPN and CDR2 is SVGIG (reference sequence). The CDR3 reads CAWRPGHTEAFF. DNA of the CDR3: TGTGCCTGGAGACCAGGACACACTGAAGCTTTCTTT.

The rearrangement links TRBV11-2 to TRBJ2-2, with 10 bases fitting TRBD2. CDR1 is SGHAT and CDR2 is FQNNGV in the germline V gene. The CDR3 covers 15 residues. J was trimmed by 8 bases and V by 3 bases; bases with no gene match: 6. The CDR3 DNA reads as TGTGCCAGCAGCTTGTTAAGCGGGAGGGAAGGGGAGCTGTTTTTT. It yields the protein CASSLLSGREGELFF.

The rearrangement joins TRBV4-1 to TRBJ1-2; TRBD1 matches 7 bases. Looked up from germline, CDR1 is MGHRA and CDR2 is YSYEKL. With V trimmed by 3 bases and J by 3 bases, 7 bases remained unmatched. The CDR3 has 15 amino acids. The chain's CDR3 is CASSHGTGADYGYTF. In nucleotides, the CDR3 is TGCGCCAGCAGCCATGGAACAGGGGCCGACTATGGCTACACCTTC.

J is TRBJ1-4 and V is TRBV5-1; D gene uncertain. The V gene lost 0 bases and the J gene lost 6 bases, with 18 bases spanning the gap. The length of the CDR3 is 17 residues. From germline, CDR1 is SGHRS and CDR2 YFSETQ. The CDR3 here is CASSLGRVWQRDEKLFF. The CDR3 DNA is TGCGCCAGCAGCTTGGGTCGGGTTTGGCAGAGGGATGAAAAACTGTTTTTT.

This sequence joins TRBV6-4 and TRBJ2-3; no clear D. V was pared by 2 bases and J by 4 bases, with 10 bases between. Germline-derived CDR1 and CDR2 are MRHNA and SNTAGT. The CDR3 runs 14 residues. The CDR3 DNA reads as TGTGCCAGCAGTGACAGGTTAGAGGCAGATACGCAGTATTTT. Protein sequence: CASSDRLEADTQYF.

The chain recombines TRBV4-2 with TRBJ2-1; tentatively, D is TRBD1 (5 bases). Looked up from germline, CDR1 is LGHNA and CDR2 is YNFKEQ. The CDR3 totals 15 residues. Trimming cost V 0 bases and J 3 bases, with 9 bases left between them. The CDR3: CASSQDRVSYNEQFF. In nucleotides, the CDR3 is TGTGCCAGCAGCCAAGACAGGGTAAGCTACAATGAGCAGTTCTTC.

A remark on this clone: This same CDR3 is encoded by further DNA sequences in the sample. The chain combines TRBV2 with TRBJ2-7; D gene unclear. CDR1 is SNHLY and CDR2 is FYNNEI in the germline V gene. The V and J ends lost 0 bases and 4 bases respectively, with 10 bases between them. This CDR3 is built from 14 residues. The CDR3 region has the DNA TGTGCCAGCAGTGAAGCTGGTACAGAATACGAGCAGTACTTC. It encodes CASSEAGTEYEQYF.

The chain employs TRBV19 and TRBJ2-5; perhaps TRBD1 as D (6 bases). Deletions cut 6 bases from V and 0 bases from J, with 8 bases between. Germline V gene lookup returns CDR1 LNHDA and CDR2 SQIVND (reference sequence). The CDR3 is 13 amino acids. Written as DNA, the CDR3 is TGTGCCAGTAGAACAGGGAACCAAGAGACCCAGTACTTC. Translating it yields CASRTGNQETQYF.

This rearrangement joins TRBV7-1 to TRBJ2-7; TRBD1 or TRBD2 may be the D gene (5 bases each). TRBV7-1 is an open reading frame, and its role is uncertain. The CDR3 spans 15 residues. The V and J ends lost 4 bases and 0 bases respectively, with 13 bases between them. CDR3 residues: CASSLGRGGSYEQYF. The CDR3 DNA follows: TGTGCCAGCAGCTTAGGTCGTGGGGGCTCCTACGAGCAGTACTTC.

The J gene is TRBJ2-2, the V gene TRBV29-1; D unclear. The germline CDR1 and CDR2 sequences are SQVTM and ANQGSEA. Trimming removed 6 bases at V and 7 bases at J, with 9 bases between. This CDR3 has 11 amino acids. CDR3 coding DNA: TGCAGCGTGACGGCCGGCGGGGAGCTGTTTTTT. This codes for CSVTAGGELFF.

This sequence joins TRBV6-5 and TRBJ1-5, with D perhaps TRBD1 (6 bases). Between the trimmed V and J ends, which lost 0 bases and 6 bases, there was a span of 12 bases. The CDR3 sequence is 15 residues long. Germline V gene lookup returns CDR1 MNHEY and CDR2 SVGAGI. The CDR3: CASSYSDRVIQPQHF. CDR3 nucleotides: TGTGCCAGCAGTTACTCGGACAGAGTAATTCAGCCCCAGCATTTT.